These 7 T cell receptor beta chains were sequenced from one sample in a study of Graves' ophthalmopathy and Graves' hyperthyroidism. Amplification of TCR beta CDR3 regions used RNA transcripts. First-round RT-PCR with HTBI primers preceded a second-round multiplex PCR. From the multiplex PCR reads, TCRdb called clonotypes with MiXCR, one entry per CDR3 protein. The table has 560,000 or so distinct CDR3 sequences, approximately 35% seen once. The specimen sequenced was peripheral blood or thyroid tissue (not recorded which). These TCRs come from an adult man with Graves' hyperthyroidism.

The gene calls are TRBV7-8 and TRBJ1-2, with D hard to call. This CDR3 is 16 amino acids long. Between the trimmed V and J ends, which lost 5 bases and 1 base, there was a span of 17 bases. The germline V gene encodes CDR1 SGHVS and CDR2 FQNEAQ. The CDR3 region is CASSQDKAQSNYGYTF. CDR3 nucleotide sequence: TGTGCCAGCAGCCAAGATAAGGCTCAAAGTAACTATGGCTACACCTTC.

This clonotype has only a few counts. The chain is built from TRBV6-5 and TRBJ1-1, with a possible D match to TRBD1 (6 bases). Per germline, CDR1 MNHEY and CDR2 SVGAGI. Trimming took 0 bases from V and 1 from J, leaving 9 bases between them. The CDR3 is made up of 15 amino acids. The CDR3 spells CASSYSGQKNTEAFF. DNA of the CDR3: TGTGCCAGCAGTTACTCTGGACAGAAGAACACTGAAGCTTTCTTT.

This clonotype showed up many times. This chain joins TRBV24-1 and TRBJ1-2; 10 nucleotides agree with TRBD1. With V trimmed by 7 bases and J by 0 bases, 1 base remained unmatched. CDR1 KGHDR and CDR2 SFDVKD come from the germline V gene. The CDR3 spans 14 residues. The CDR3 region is CATRGTGANYGYTF. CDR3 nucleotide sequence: TGTGCCACCAGGGGGACAGGGGCTAACTATGGCTACACCTTC.

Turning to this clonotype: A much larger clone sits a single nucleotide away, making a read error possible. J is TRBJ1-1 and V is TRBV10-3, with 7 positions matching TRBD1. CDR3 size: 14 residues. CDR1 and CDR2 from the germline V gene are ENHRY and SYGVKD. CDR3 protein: CAIRSGTESTGAFF. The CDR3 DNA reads TGTGCCATCAGGTCCGGGACAGAATCCACTGGAGCTTTCTTT.

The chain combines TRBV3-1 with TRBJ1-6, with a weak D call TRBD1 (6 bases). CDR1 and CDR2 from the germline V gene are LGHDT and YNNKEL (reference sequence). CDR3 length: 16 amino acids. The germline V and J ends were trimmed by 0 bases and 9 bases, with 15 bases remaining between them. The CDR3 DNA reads TGTGCCAGCAGCCAAGATCAAAGGACAGTGCCTTCACCCCTCCACTTT. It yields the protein CASSQDQRTVPSPLHF.

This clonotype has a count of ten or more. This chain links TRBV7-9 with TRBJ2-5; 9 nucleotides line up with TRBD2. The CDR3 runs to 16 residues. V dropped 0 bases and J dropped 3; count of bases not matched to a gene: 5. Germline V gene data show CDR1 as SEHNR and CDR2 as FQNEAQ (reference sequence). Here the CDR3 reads CASSLALRLAEETQYF. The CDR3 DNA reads TGTGCCAGCAGCTTAGCCCTACGACTAGCGGAAGAGACCCAGTACTTC.

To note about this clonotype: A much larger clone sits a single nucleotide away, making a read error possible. CDR3: CAGTSETSDFSTGELFF. CDR3 DNA: TGTGCCGGTACTTCAGAGACTAGCGATTTCTCGACCGGGGAGCTGTTTTTT. This chain joins TRBV19 and TRBJ2-2, with 8 positions matching TRBD2. The CDR3 is 17 amino acids. V shed 11 bases and J 5 bases; nucleotides not matched to a gene: 19. The germline CDR1 and CDR2 sequences are LNHDA and SQIVND (reference sequence).